Listed here is a single T cell receptor beta chain. Its antigen is unknown. This entry comes from a study of OX40 agonist ivuxolimab in advanced cancers. V lost 6 bases and J lost 4, with 17 bases in between. The V gene's germline CDR1 is SGHNT and CDR2 YYREEE (reference sequence). CDR3 length: 14 residues. Study results and caveats: With doses of 0.1 to 3.0 mg/kg, CD4+ and CD8+ blood T cells had undergone clonal expansion by week 6. In general, CD8+ T cells held more expanded clones than CD4+ did, on average.

The data were produced by immunoSEQ multiplex PCR, yet TCRdb's version contains in-frame clones alone and is incomplete. The profile shows nearly 60,000 clones, about 90% of them singletons. The sequence derives from an adult with an advanced solid tumor such as melanoma, head and neck, liver or kidney cancer. The genes are TRBV5-4 and TRBJ2-7, with D perhaps matching TRBD1 or TRBD2 (5 bases each). Here the sequenced sample was CD4+ or CD8+ T cells sorted from blood, taken in a trial of the OX40 agonist ivuxolimab. CDR3 nucleotides: TGTGCCAGCACCCCACGGGACGGTACGTACGAGCAGTACTTC. Translating it yields CASTPRDGTYEQYF.